What follows are 20 T cell receptor beta chains derived from one specimen sequenced in a study of T cells after yellow fever vaccination. TCRdb re-called the 5' RACE reads through MiXCR, storing one row per CDR3 protein. The sample shows 150,000 to 200,000 distinct CDR3 sequences, about 6% of them seen only once. The material was CD4+ T cells sorted from PBMCs, obtained on the day of the first yellow fever vaccination. These receptors were obtained from a man aged 18 to 29 who received the YFV17D yellow fever vaccine.

This clonotype has just a few counts. The CDR3 nucleotides read TGCAGTGGGGGACTAGCGGGGGCAGATACGCAGTATTTT. It codes for CSGGLAGADTQYF. The chain links TRBV20-1 to TRBJ2-3; the match to TRBD2 covers 14 bases. The CDR3 is 13 amino acids. Unmatched junction bases numbered 1, after V lost 7 bases and J lost 4 bases. The germline V gene encodes CDR1 DFQATT and CDR2 SNEGSKA (reference sequence).

This clonotype was picked up many times. The chain carries TRBV7-2 and TRBJ1-3; the match to TRBD1 covers 7 bases. V was clipped by 2 bases and J by 6 bases; unmatched bases: 4. The CDR3 is made up of 14 amino acids. Germline CDR1 and CDR2: SGHTA and FQGNSA. The CDR3, as DNA: TGTGCCAGCAGCTTATACGACAGGGTAAACACCATATATTTT. Its translation is CASSLYDRVNTIYF. The whole variable domain, remainder taken from reference TRBV7-2 and TRBJ1-3, is GAGVSQSPSNKVTEKGKDVELRCDPISGHTALYWYRQSLGQGLEFLIYFQGNSAPDKSGLPSDRFSAERTGGSVSTLTIQRTQQEDSAVYLCASSLYDRVNTIYFGEGSWLTVV.

This clonotype was observed a handful of times. The V and J genes are TRBV20-1 and TRBJ1-1, with D tentatively TRBD1 (5 bases). This CDR3 comprises 14 residues. Deletions cut 1 base from V and 0 bases from J, with 9 bases between. Germline CDR1 DFQATT, CDR2 SNEGSKA (reference sequence). In DNA form, the CDR3 reads TGCAGTGCTAGAGCCCGAGGGGTGAACACTGAAGCTTTCTTT. This sequence encodes CSARARGVNTEAFF.

This sequence joins TRBV30 and TRBJ2-3, with D perhaps matching TRBD2 (6 bases). CDR1 and CDR2 (germline): GTSNPN, SVGIG (reference sequence). The CDR3 is made up of 13 amino acids. Trimming removed 3 bases at V and 5 bases at J, with 12 bases between. DNA of the CDR3: TGTGCCTGGAGGGCGGGGTCTCTAGATACGCAGTATTTT. Translation: CAWRAGSLDTQYF.

The chain recombines TRBV18 with TRBJ2-7; 11 positions match TRBD1. Trimming took 3 bases from V and 2 from J; bases not matched to a gene: 0. This CDR3 contains 14 residues. Germline lookup yields CDR1 KGHSH and CDR2 LQKENI. CDR3: CASSPGQGAYEQYV. CDR3 nucleotides: TGTGCCAGCTCACCGGGACAGGGGGCCTACGAGCAGTACGTC.

In this sample, this clonotype turned up many times. This sequence joins TRBV10-3 and TRBJ2-1; D is perhaps TRBD2 (7 bases). The germline CDR1 and CDR2 sequences are ENHRY and SYGVKD. V lost 0 bases to trimming and J lost 7 bases, with 13 bases between them. CDR3 size: 15 residues. The CDR3 sequence: CAISESTGRENEQFF. CDR3 nucleotide sequence: TGTGCCATCAGTGAGTCTACAGGGAGGGAGAATGAGCAGTTCTTC.

Ten or more counts support this clonotype. V usage is TRBV5-1 and J usage is TRBJ1-6; D may be TRBD1 (6 bases). This CDR3 contains 15 residues. V dropped 0 bases and J dropped 9 bases, with 13 bases sitting between them. Germline lookup yields CDR1 SGHRS and CDR2 YFSETQ. The CDR3 loop is CASSLAGGHTSPLHF. The CDR3 nucleotides read TGCGCCAGCAGCTTGGCCGGGGGGCACACTTCACCCCTCCACTTT.

The chain carries TRBV4-1 and TRBJ1-5; unclear D gene. Germline CDR1 reads MGHRA; CDR2 reads YSYEKL. The V end lost 2 bases, the J end lost 7 bases, and 9 bases lay between the germline ends. The CDR3 runs to 13 residues. The CDR3 reads CASSQPPGQPQHF. The CDR3 DNA follows: TGCGCCAGCAGCCAACCTCCGGGACAGCCCCAGCATTTT.

This clonotype was observed many times. This rearrangement joins TRBV9 to TRBJ2-5, with 14 bases identical to TRBD2. This CDR3 contains 17 residues. CDR1 is SGDLS and CDR2 is YYNGEE in the germline V gene. Trimming cost V 3 bases and J 2 bases; bases outside gene matches: 6. CDR3 nucleotides: TGTGCCAGCAGCGAGACTAGCGGGGGGGCGGGGCAAGAGACCCAGTACTTC. Its translation: CASSETSGGAGQETQYF.

Ten or more counts support this clonotype. A much more abundant neighbour one base away suggests this may be a read error. V is TRBV7-2 and J is TRBJ2-5; D is ambiguous. From germline, CDR1 is SGHTA and CDR2 FQGNSA. Trimming removed 5 bases from V and 5 bases from J, with 6 bases in between. This CDR3 spans 11 amino acids. The CDR3 nucleotides read TGTGCCAGCAGCCCCTGGGAGACCCAGTACTTC. As protein: CASSPWETQYF.

In nucleotides, the CDR3 is TGTGCCAGCTCACCCACACCGAGGGGCTTTATAAGCAATCAGCCCCAGCATTTT. It yields the protein CASSPTPRGFISNQPQHF. This chain connects TRBV18 to TRBJ1-5; TRBD1 is a possible D gene (5 bases). Germline V gives CDR1 KGHSH, CDR2 LQKENI. The CDR3 spans 18 residues. V was cut by 3 bases and J by 1 base, with 19 bases left in between.

The chain recombines TRBV5-6 with TRBJ2-3; tentative D call: TRBD2 (6 bases). The CDR3 consists of 16 residues. Trimming removed 4 bases from V and 5 bases from J, with 20 bases in between. Germline CDR1 is SGHDT and CDR2 is YYEEEE. The CDR3 region is CASSPGLLALRDTQYF. The CDR3 nucleotides read TGTGCCAGCAGCCCCGGGCTCCTAGCGCTCAGAGATACGCAGTATTTT.

Ten or more counts support this clonotype. J is TRBJ1-5 and V is TRBV18; D unclear. The ends were cut back, 3 bases at V and 5 bases at J, with 8 bases in the middle. In germline, CDR1 is KGHSH, CDR2 LQKENI. The CDR3 contains 13 residues. In nucleotides, the CDR3 is TGTGCCAGCTCACCCTCACTGGATCAGCCCCAGCATTTT. Its protein is CASSPSLDQPQHF.

This clonotype was picked up many times. The chain has TRBV6-5 and TRBJ1-6; D gene ambiguous. V gave up 0 bases and J gave up 13 bases, with 16 bases separating them. There are 15 residues in the CDR3. Germline CDR1 reads MNHEY; CDR2 reads SVGAGI. Written as DNA, the CDR3 is TGTGCCAGCAGTTACTCGTCTGGGCACAAAGGGCCCCTCCACTTT. Protein product: CASSYSSGHKGPLHF.

This clonotype occurred a few times. This chain links TRBV7-2 with TRBJ1-1; 7 bases align to TRBD1. The germline V gene encodes CDR1 SGHTA and CDR2 FQGNSA. The CDR3 is made up of 14 amino acids. J was trimmed by 4 bases and V by 4 bases; bases with no gene match: 6. CDR3 sequence: CASSSRQGSTEAFF. The DNA for the CDR3 is TGTGCCAGCAGCTCACGACAGGGCTCCACTGAAGCTTTCTTT.

This clonotype was found many times. The chain couples TRBV9 to TRBJ1-6, with D unresolved. The V gene's germline CDR1 is SGDLS and CDR2 YYNGEE. CDR3 length: 15 amino acids. Between the trimmed V and J ends, which lost 4 bases and 0 bases, there was a span of 8 bases. The CDR3 region has the DNA TGTGCCAGCAGCCCAACAAGCTCCTATAATTCACCCCTCCACTTT. Encoded protein: CASSPTSSYNSPLHF.

The chain links TRBV25-1 to TRBJ1-4; 7 bases are a match to TRBD1. CDR1 and CDR2 (germline): MGHDK, SYGVNS. The CDR3 sequence is 13 residues long. The trim removed 4 bases at V and 8 bases at J, leaving 4 bases unmatched. The CDR3 coding sequence is TGTGCCAGCAGTGGTGGGACAGTCGAAAAACTGTTTTTT. Translation gives CASSGGTVEKLFF. Supplemented by reference TRBV25-1 and TRBJ1-4, the full variable domain reads EADIYQTPRYLVIGTGKKITLECSQTMGHDKMYWYQQDPGMELHLIHYSYGVNSTEKGDLSSESTVSRIRTEHFPLTLESARPSHTSQYLCASSGGTVEKLFFGSGTQLSVL.

This clonotype was counted between two and nine times. The genes are TRBV30 and TRBJ2-3, with D unresolved. This CDR3 spans 11 amino acids. Germline V lookup: CDR1 GTSNPN, CDR2 SVGIG (reference sequence). The V end lost 4 bases, the J end lost 6 bases, and 8 bases lay between the germline ends. The CDR3 here is CAWIVTDTQYF. In DNA, the CDR3 is TGTGCCTGGATCGTCACGGATACGCAGTATTTT.

Concerning this clonotype: This may be a read error: a much more frequent sequence differs by one nucleotide. This sequence joins TRBV2 and TRBJ1-5, with 8 nucleotides matching TRBD1. The length of the CDR3 is 16 residues. The V gene's germline CDR1 is SNHLY and CDR2 FYNNEI. CDR3: CARSATGVGSNQPQHF. DNA for the CDR3: TGTGCCCGCAGTGCGACAGGGGTAGGGAGCAATCAGCCCCAGCATTTT.

This clonotype was found a few times. The chain employs TRBV7-9 and TRBJ1-6; D not resolved. Germline V gene sequence: CDR1 SEHNR, CDR2 FQNEAQ (reference sequence). CDR3 size: 14 residues. Trimming took off 1 base at V and 7 bases at J, with 8 bases between the two ends. CDR3 loop: CASSLEMGNSPLHF. As DNA, the CDR3 is TGTGCCAGCAGCTTAGAGATGGGGAATTCACCCCTCCACTTT.